This TCR beta chain was recovered during a study of brain T cells in children with intractable seizures. Profiled with immunoSEQ multiplex PCR; TCRdb holds only in-frame clones, not every one. The sample yields 110,000 or so clones, 94% seen once. J lost 1 base, V lost 5 bases, and 7 bases had no gene match. CDR1 and CDR2 (germline): SGHTA, FQGNSA. The CDR3 has 15 amino acids. The receptor comes from a boy under two years old with hemimegalencephaly and intractable seizures. The chain has TRBV7-2 and TRBJ1-1; 7 positions agree with TRBD1. The input for sequencing was peripheral blood, taken at surgery. CDR3 in DNA: TGTGCCAGCAGCAGACAGGGAGGGCAGAACACTGAAGCTTTCTTT. Translating gives CASSRQGGQNTEAFF.